Listed below are T cell receptor beta chains from one sample, sequenced in a study of blood T cell repertoires in COVID-19. Clones were read by immunoSEQ multiplex PCR, and TCRdb kept only the in-frame ones, dropping some. Found here are about 270,000 clones, about 83% of them singletons; the top ten hold around a tenth. The sequenced sample consisted of peripheral blood. Receptor source: a woman in her forties or fifties who had recovered from COVID-19. Both conserved end residues are part of each CDR3. A D gene is named only where the DNA matches it firmly. A row's size may be missing; if present it is once, few, many or a size class.

CASSFSSGISTDTQYF	TGTGCCAGCAGTTTTTCCTCGGGGATTAGCACAGATACGCAGTATTTT	TRBV28	TRBJ2-3	NA	NA
CASILLLRLSRNQETQYF	TGTGCCAGCATATTACTTCTGCGACTTTCGAGAAACCAAGAGACCCAGTACTTC	TRBV21-1	TRBJ2-5	NA	NA
CVSGSTNRAITF	TGTGTCAGCGGCTCGACGAACAGGGCGATAACCTTC	TRBV6-5	TRBJ1-2	NA	once
CASSQDVGGTPYEQYF	TGTGCCAGCAGCCAAGATGTGGGCGGGACCCCCTACGAGCAGTACTTC	TRBV4-2	TRBJ2-7	NA	NA
CASSIRGTEAFF	TGTGCCAGCAGTATCAGGGGCACTGAAGCTTTCTTT	TRBV6-2/TRBV6-3	TRBJ1-1	NA	NA
CASSLAGLAGSEQYF	TGTGCCAGCAGCTTGGCCGGGCTAGCGGGATCCGAGCAGTACTTC	TRBV5-5	TRBJ2-7	TRBD2	NA
CASSSDWVRLYEQYF	TGTGCCAGCAGTTCGGACTGGGTAAGACTCTACGAGCAGTACTTC	TRBV28	TRBJ2-7	NA	NA
CATRDSNNEQFF	TGTGCCACCAGAGACAGCAACAATGAGCAGTTCTTC	TRBV24-1	TRBJ2-1	NA	NA
CASSLAGVGTDTQYF	TGCGCCAGCAGCCTTGCGGGAGTTGGTACAGATACGCAGTATTTT	TRBV5-1	TRBJ2-3	TRBD2	NA
CASGSFPYNEQFF	TGTGCCAGCGGGAGTTTCCCCTACAATGAGCAGTTCTTC	TRBV12-3/TRBV12-4	TRBJ2-1	NA	NA
CASNRLPLNTEAFF	TGTGCCAGCAACCGCCTACCGTTGAACACTGAAGCTTTCTTT	TRBV27	TRBJ1-1	NA	many
CASSSSGGGKYF	TGTGCCAGCAGCTCAAGTGGGGGAGGCAAGTACTTC	TRBV7-6	TRBJ2-4	NA	once
CASSSYSRTDTQYF	TGTGCCAGCAGTTCCTACTCTCGCACAGATACGCAGTATTTT	TRBV6-2/TRBV6-3	TRBJ2-3	NA	few
CASSLRGNDEQFF	TGTGCCAGCAGCTTACGGGGGAACGATGAGCAGTTCTTC	TRBV7-9	TRBJ2-1	NA	NA
CASSFQGAFTEAFF	TGTGCCAGCAGCTTCCAGGGGGCCTTCACTGAAGCTTTCTTT	TRBV5-8	TRBJ1-1	TRBD1	few
CATSPLRSAGELFF	TGTGCCACCAGCCCGCTGCGGAGCGCCGGGGAGCTGTTTTTT	TRBV15	TRBJ2-2	NA	NA
CASSQEWTGYYEQYF	TGCGCCAGCAGCCAAGAATGGACAGGTTACTACGAGCAGTACTTC	TRBV4-3	TRBJ2-7	TRBD1	NA
CASISGGTDTQYF	TGTGCCAGCATTAGCGGGGGCACAGATACGCAGTATTTT	TRBV28	TRBJ2-3	TRBD2	NA
CASSSTARSDGYTF	TGTGCCAGCAGTTCCACTGCTCGGTCCGATGGCTACACCTTC	TRBV6-4	TRBJ1-2	NA	NA
CASSDIAGTHYGYTF	TGTGCCAGCAGCGACATAGCTGGGACACACTATGGCTACACCTTC	TRBV7-9	TRBJ1-2	NA	NA
CASSTGGAGSEAFF	TGTGCCAGCAGCACTGGGGGCGCGGGCTCTGAAGCTTTCTTT	TRBV9	TRBJ1-1	NA	once
CASSFRLAGSDTQYF	TGTGCCAGCAGCTTTCGACTAGCGGGAAGTGATACGCAGTATTTT	TRBV7-9	TRBJ2-3	TRBD2	NA
CASSSSGSFNEQFF	TGTGCCAGCAGCTCTAGCGGGAGTTTTAATGAGCAGTTCTTC	TRBV7-2	TRBJ2-1	TRBD2	NA
CASSSIGTSSSMNEQFF	TGTGCCAGCAGCTCCATAGGGACATCATCATCAATGAATGAGCAGTTCTTC	TRBV9	TRBJ2-1	NA	NA
CSVAVNYGYTF	TGCAGCGTTGCGGTCAACTATGGCTACACCTTC	TRBV29-1	TRBJ1-2	NA	NA
CATSRDSWGSGANVLTF	TGTGCCACCAGCAGGGACAGCTGGGGCTCTGGGGCCAACGTCCTGACTTTC	TRBV15	TRBJ2-6	NA	NA
CASTNSQGAVGGYTF	TGTGCCAGCACTAACTCACAGGGGGCAGTCGGTGGCTACACCTTC	TRBV6-5	TRBJ1-2	TRBD1	few
CASSDPLGGIIQETQYF	TGCGCCAGCAGCGATCCCCTTGGCGGGATAATCCAAGAGACCCAGTACTTC	TRBV5-1	TRBJ2-5	NA	NA
CASSFATERTFF	TGTGCCAGCAGTTTCGCGACGGAGAGAACTTTCTTT	TRBV12-3/TRBV12-4	TRBJ1-1	NA	NA
CASSRGGRSFVGEQYF	TGTGCCAGTAGTAGGGGGGGGCGGTCCTTCGTCGGCGAGCAGTACTTC	TRBV19	TRBJ2-7	NA	NA
CASSLDREETQYF	TGTGCCAGTAGCCTCGACAGGGAAGAGACCCAGTACTTC	TRBV19	TRBJ2-5	TRBD1	NA
CASSLLAGVVYNEQFF	TGTGCCAGCAGCCTATTAGCCGGGGTTGTGTACAATGAGCAGTTCTTC	TRBV7-2	TRBJ2-1	NA	NA
CASSPLGPSRGSLYNEQFF	TGTGCCAGCTCACCACTTGGGCCTAGCCGGGGGTCCCTTTACAATGAGCAGTTCTTC	TRBV18	TRBJ2-1	NA	once
CASSLARTGELFF	TGTGCCAGCAGCTTAGCGAGGACCGGGGAGCTGTTTTTT	TRBV7-2	TRBJ2-2	NA	NA
CASSAPGTGNTEAFF	TGTGCCAGCAGCGCGCCCGGGACAGGGAACACTGAAGCTTTCTTT	TRBV14	TRBJ1-1	TRBD1	NA
CASSAYNEQFF	TGTGCCAGCAGCGCGTACAATGAGCAGTTCTTC	TRBV5-4	TRBJ2-1	NA	few
CASSPGLAGTDTQYF	TGCGCCAGCAGCCCCGGACTAGCGGGGACAGATACGCAGTATTTT	TRBV5-1	TRBJ2-3	TRBD2	few
CASSLGRQGGFVYSPLHF	TGCGCCAGCAGCCTAGGACGACAGGGAGGTTTCGTCTATTCACCCCTCCACTTT	TRBV4-1	TRBJ1-6	TRBD1	NA
CASSQDREGVGGYTF	TGTGCCAGCAGCCAAGATCGAGAGGGAGTGGGGGGCTACACCTTC	TRBV4-2	TRBJ1-2	NA	NA
CASSRKPGGGYEQYF	TGCGCCAGCAGTCGAAAACCGGGAGGTGGCTACGAGCAGTACTTC	TRBV23-1	TRBJ2-7	TRBD2	few
CATSGQGRGELFF	TGTGCCACCAGTGGACAGGGGAGGGGGGAGCTGTTTTTT	TRBV24-1	TRBJ2-2	TRBD1	NA
CASSQRGIQETQYF	TGTGCCAGCAGCCAGAGAGGGATCCAAGAGACCCAGTACTTC	TRBV3-1/TRBV3-2	TRBJ2-5	NA	NA
CASRPSGTGGSYNEQFF	TGTGCCAGCAGACCCTCCGGGACAGGGGGCTCCTACAATGAGCAGTTCTTC	TRBV28	TRBJ2-1	TRBD1	NA
CASIPQQGGNSGANVLTF	TGTGCCAGCATCCCCCAGCAGGGGGGAAACTCTGGGGCCAACGTCCTGACTTTC	TRBV7-9	TRBJ2-6	NA	NA
CASSSGQGWFRGYTF	TGTGCCAGCAGTTCTGGACAGGGGTGGTTTCGTGGCTACACCTTC	TRBV6-2/TRBV6-3	TRBJ1-2	TRBD1	NA
CASSLSTGGNTGELFF	TGCGCCAGCAGCTTATCCACAGGGGGGAACACCGGGGAGCTGTTTTTT	TRBV5-1	TRBJ2-2	TRBD1	NA
CASSQDSSSNQPQHF	TGCGCCAGCAGCCAAGATAGCTCTAGCAATCAGCCCCAGCATTTT	TRBV4-3	TRBJ1-5	NA	NA
CASSWVGGLVTDTQYF	TGTGCCAGCAGTTGGGTCGGGGGGCTGGTCACAGATACGCAGTATTTT	TRBV6-2/TRBV6-3	TRBJ2-3	NA	NA
CSCKSGNEQYF	TGCAGCTGCAAATCGGGGAACGAGCAGTACTTC	TRBV29-1	TRBJ2-7	NA	NA
CATIRDSNPNYGYTF	TGTGCCACAATAAGGGACAGTAATCCTAACTATGGCTACACCTTC	TRBV10-3	TRBJ1-2	TRBD1	NA
CASSQGRGTAYGNQPQHF	TGCGCCAGCAGCCAGGGACGCGGGACCGCTTATGGCAATCAGCCCCAGCATTTT	TRBV4-1	TRBJ1-5	NA	NA